The T cell receptor (beta chain) under discussion was sequenced for a study of T cell changes during pregnancy in multiple sclerosis. Trimming at V came to 0 bases and at J to 2 bases, leaving 6 bases not matched to a gene. This CDR3 is built from 18 residues. The germline V gene encodes CDR1 SNHLY and CDR2 FYNNEI. Using immunoSEQ multiplex PCR, the repertoire was profiled, and TCRdb retains in-frame clones only, with some absent. The table records over 25,000 clones, roughly nine tenths of them present only once. This clone has a single count. The TCR was taken from a female donor with multiple sclerosis, enrolled in a pregnancy study. Sequenced here: CD8+ T cells from peripheral blood mononuclear cells, sampled in the second trimester of pregnancy. The chain uses TRBV2 and TRBJ2-5, with TRBD2 identical over 13 bases. The CDR3, as DNA: TGTGCCAGCAGTGAAGCTGGACTAGCGGGAGAGGGGCAAGAGACCCAGTACTTC. This translates into CASSEAGLAGEGQETQYF.